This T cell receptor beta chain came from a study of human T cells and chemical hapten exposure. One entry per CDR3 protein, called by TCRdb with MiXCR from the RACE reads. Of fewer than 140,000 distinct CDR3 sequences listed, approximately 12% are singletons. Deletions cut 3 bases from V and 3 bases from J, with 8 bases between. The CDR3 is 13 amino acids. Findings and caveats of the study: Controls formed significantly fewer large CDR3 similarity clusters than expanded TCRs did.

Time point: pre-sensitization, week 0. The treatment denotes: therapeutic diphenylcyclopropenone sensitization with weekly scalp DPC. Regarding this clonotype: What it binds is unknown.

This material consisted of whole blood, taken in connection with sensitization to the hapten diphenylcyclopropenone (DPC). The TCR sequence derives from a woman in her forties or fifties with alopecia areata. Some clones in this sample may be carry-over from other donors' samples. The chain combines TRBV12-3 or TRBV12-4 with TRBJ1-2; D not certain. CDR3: CASSFRVDYGYTF. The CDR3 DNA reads TGTGCCAGCAGTTTTCGGGTTGACTATGGCTACACCTTC.